A single T cell receptor beta chain is shown here with its context. Its binding antigen is unknown. Base qualities are missing; no much larger clone stands one base away. The germline V gene provides CDR1 MGHRA and CDR2 YSYEKL. Cut back by 1 base and 0 bases, the V and J ends lie 12 bases apart. Measured from the cysteine to the phenylalanine, the CDR3 is 16 residues long. Only the CDR3 portion is preserved as DNA: 48 bases, with reading frame beginning at the first base. This sample is part of a study of T cell responses to AZD1222 COVID-19 vaccine listed by TCRdb under 2021. Describing the broader study: TCR sequencing covered over 230 trial participants: 207 given two doses of AZD1222 and 26 given two doses of MenACWY control vaccine. Trial participants were enrolled by age into 18-55, 56-69 and 70-plus year subgroups, with approximately 160, 26 and 62 TCR-sequenced participants respectively. What the authors observed across the whole study: Most participants were white British and females outnumbered males, and the authors suggested that clonal diversity may have been underestimated. Spike-specific TCR breadth and depth rose significantly after two AZD1222 doses compared with day 0 and with MenACWY recipients. Nearly half of unique spike-specific TCRs reportedly recognized epitopes outside regions mutated in the B.1.351 and B.1.1.7 variants. CD4 TCRs associated with the vaccine covered the entire spike protein, and the dominant responses were in regions 160-218 and 743-854. Because no samples from the day 14 peak response were available, repertoires could be characterized only after the peak T cell response. In the small 56-69-year group, the increase in depth fell short of significance, most likely because of low power. Only a handful of AZD1222 recipients were SARS-CoV-2 seropositive at baseline, limiting conclusions about previously exposed vaccinees.

Per the publication, the time point label means: about 28 days (+/-7) after the second vaccine dose. AZD1222 recipients with second doses at about 4 weeks or about 12 weeks were pooled, because spike-specific TCR depth and breadth did not differ between schedules. The vaccinee samples were drawn from two UK trials, COV001 and COV002, one of which was a single-blind randomized controlled phase 2/3 trial testing AZD1222 (ChAdOx1 nCoV-19) in healthy adults. For TCRbeta chain sequencing, PBMC samples from trial participants were taken at day 0 and at day 28 after the second dose. The CDR3 regions of human TCRbeta chains were subjected to immunosequencing. The paper's data handling went like this. TCRs in the repertoires were matched against a reference library of SARS-CoV-2-specific TCRs that had been generated with the MIRA antigen-specificity platform. Breadth meant the fraction of unique TCRs that were SARS-CoV-2-associated, whereas depth meant the fraction of total T cells that were SARS-CoV-2-associated. Using the MIRA data, each spike-specific TCR was mapped to the spike region that the TCR reacts to and placed in a CD4 or CD8 class. Log10-transformed breadth and depth values were compared by one-way ANOVA with Sidak's multiple comparisons tests. This is the immuneACCESS table as TCRdb keeps it, with only in-frame sequences that have V and J called. A part of the clones is gone; compared with another copy, unresolved V genes explain less than half, and the rest is unexplained. D and trimming come from the DNA, and the V and J calls and clone size come from that table. The sample table records 150,000 to 200,000 clones; roughly 90% of these occur just once. Of the sample, approximately 4.3% falls within the top ten clones.

The sequence joins TRBV4-1 to TRBJ1-2, with the D gene not clear enough to name. The receptor was derived from an adult who received the AZD1222 COVID-19 vaccine. The source material was peripheral blood, sampled 28 days after the second AZD1222 dose. The CDR3 has the sequence CASSQAIHVSNYGYTF. Here is the DNA: TGCGCCAGCAGCCAAGCCATTCATGTGTCTAACTATGGCTACACCTTC.